The 30 T cell receptor beta chains below come from one sample, sequenced in a study of cytotoxic CD8 clonotypes in ibrutinib-treated CLL (dated by TCRdb to the early 2020s). Library construction relied on the immunoSEQ multiplex PCR assay. TCRdb limited this immuneACCESS table to in-frame rearrangements with V and J called. A share of clones is missing; checked studies link under half to unresolved V genes, and the rest is unexplained. In all, the sample holds some 7,800 clones, and more than 65% of those were seen once. Jointly, the top ten make up roughly 3.8% of the sample. Sequencing was performed on PBMCs, taken before ibrutinib treatment. The source of these receptors is a human donor with chronic lymphocytic leukemia.

The chain employs TRBV28 and TRBJ2-1; D is perhaps TRBD2 (5 bases). V lost 6 bases and J 8 bases, leaving 20 bases between the germline ends. Germline-derived CDR1 and CDR2 are MDHEN and SYDVKM. The CDR3 runs 15 residues. The DNA of the CDR3 is TGTGCCAGCAGCCCACCGGGGAGAAGAAGCGATGAGCAGTTCTTC. It codes for CASSPPGRRSDEQFF. The variable domain in full, with the rest retrieved from reference TRBV28 and TRBJ2-1, is DVKVTQSSRYLVKRTGEKVFLECVQDMDHENMFWYRQDPGLGLRLIYFSYDVKMKEKGDIPEGYSVSREKKERFSLILESASTNQTSMYLCASSPPGRRSDEQFFGPGTRLTVL.

The rearrangement links TRBV2 to TRBJ2-1, with D possibly being TRBD1 or TRBD2 (7 bases each). This CDR3 has 14 residues. Trimming pared 6 bases from V and 9 bases from J, leaving 18 bases between. Per germline, CDR1 SNHLY and CDR2 FYNNEI. CDR3 bases: TGTGCCAGCAGCTCTAGCGGTCAGGGGGTTGAGCAGTTCTTC. Its protein is CASSSSGQGVEQFF.

The DNA for the CDR3 is TGTGCCAGCAGCCTCACGGACAGGGGGCCGGGCGGCTACACCTTC. Residues: CASSLTDRGPGGYTF. The chain couples TRBV9 to TRBJ1-2; TRBD1 agrees at 11 bases. The CDR3 contains 15 residues. The V and J ends lost 4 bases and 8 bases, in that order; junction bases with no gene match: 10. CDR1 and CDR2 from the germline V gene are SGDLS and YYNGEE. Looking up the rest from reference TRBV9 and TRBJ1-2 gives the full variable domain: DSGVTQTPKHLITATGQRVTLRCSPRSGDLSVYWYQQSLDQGLQFLIQYYNGEERAKGNILERFSAQQFPDLHSELNLSSLELGDSALYFCASSLTDRGPGGYTFGSGTRLTVV.

The chain links TRBV19 to TRBJ2-3; TRBD2 aligns across 8 bases. V shed 10 bases and J 5 bases; nucleotides not matched to a gene: 17. The CDR3 spans 16 residues. Germline loops: CDR1 LNHDA, CDR2 SQIVND (reference sequence). The DNA for the CDR3 is TGTGCCACCACTCGAAGCGGGAGAGCTAGGGGAGATACGCAGTATTTT. Amino acids: CATTRSGRARGDTQYF.

The chain employs TRBV6-1 and TRBJ1-5, with TRBD1 as a possible D gene (5 bases). Germline CDR1 is MNHNS and CDR2 is SASEGT. With 3 bases removed from V and 3 bases from J, the gap between germline ends came to 9 bases. The CDR3 consists of 14 residues. CDR3 residues: CASSDGTYNQPQHF. DNA for the CDR3: TGTGCCAGCAGTGACGGGACCTACAATCAGCCCCAGCATTTT.

V is TRBV7-6 and J is TRBJ2-5, with D unclear. Germline V CDR1 and CDR2: SGHVS, FNYEAQ. CDR3 length: 15 residues. V was shortened by 1 base and J by 5 bases, with 14 bases between the two germline ends. In DNA form, the CDR3 reads TGTGCCAGCAGCTTAGGCGGCGATATGACGGAGACCCAGTACTTC. Protein sequence: CASSLGGDMTETQYF.

V and J are TRBV7-2 and TRBJ1-3; 8 bases are shared with TRBD1. Germline V CDR1 and CDR2: SGHTA, FQGNSA. The CDR3 spans 16 residues. J was trimmed by 2 bases and V by 4 bases; bases with no gene match: 7. The CDR3 is CASSSLWTGTGNTIYF. The CDR3 DNA is TGTGCCAGCAGCTCGTTATGGACAGGGACTGGAAACACCATATATTTT.

This chain connects TRBV29-1 to TRBJ2-1, with 8 positions matching TRBD2. This CDR3 spans 16 amino acids. V dropped 3 bases and J dropped 5; count of bases not matched to a gene: 12. Germline CDR1 and CDR2: SQVTM and ANQGSEA. The CDR3 here is CSVDNSQRGRHNEQFF. CDR3 coding DNA: TGCAGCGTTGATAACTCCCAGCGGGGGCGTCACAATGAGCAGTTCTTC.

The chain is built from TRBV30 and TRBJ1-3, with TRBD1 as a possible D gene (5 bases). V lost 4 bases to trimming and J lost 1 base, with 20 bases between them. The CDR3 extends over 17 amino acids. Germline V gives CDR1 GTSNPN, CDR2 SVGIG (reference sequence). The CDR3, as DNA: TGTGCCTGGATTGGCACCCGACAGCAATATTCTGGAAACACCATATATTTT. It encodes CAWIGTRQQYSGNTIYF.

CDR3 sequence: CASRRDVNEQFF. Written as DNA, the CDR3 is TGCGCCAGCAGACGGGACGTCAATGAGCAGTTCTTC. This chain links TRBV5-1 with TRBJ2-1; D is tentatively TRBD1 or TRBD2 (5 bases each). Germline CDR1 is SGHRS and CDR2 is YFSETQ. Between the trimmed V and J ends, which lost 5 bases and 6 bases, there was a span of 9 bases. This CDR3 has 12 residues.

The chain couples TRBV19 to TRBJ2-2; maybe TRBD2 (6 bases). The CDR3 covers 16 residues. CDR1 LNHDA and CDR2 SQIVND come from the germline V gene (reference sequence). V was pared by 3 bases and J by 1 base, with 12 bases between. CDR3 bases: TGTGCCAGTAGTATTTCGGCTAGCGAGAACACCGGGGAGCTGTTTTTT. It encodes CASSISASENTGELFF.

The chain is built from TRBV7-2 and TRBJ2-3; 10 bases fit TRBD2. Unmatched junction bases numbered 2, after V lost 1 base and J lost 1 base. Germline assignment: CDR1 SGHTA and CDR2 FQGNSA. The CDR3 spans 16 residues. The CDR3 loop is CASSLGGTSGTDTQYF. Written as DNA, the CDR3 is TGTGCCAGCAGCTTAGGGGGGACTAGCGGCACAGATACGCAGTATTTT.

This chain uses TRBV9 with TRBJ2-7; D is perhaps TRBD1 (5 bases). Germline V gives CDR1 SGDLS, CDR2 YYNGEE. This CDR3 comprises 15 residues. V gave up 1 base and J gave up 0 bases, with 11 bases separating them. CDR3 residues: CASSVSSGNSYEQYF. The DNA for the CDR3 is TGTGCCAGCAGCGTAAGTTCAGGGAACTCCTACGAGCAGTACTTC. Looking up the rest from reference TRBV9 and TRBJ2-7 gives the full variable domain: DSGVTQTPKHLITATGQRVTLRCSPRSGDLSVYWYQQSLDQGLQFLIQYYNGEERAKGNILERFSAQQFPDLHSELNLSSLELGDSALYFCASSVSSGNSYEQYFGPGTRLTVT.

This clone was recorded only once. The chain's CDR3 is CASSLASLPRDNSPLHF. DNA for the CDR3: TGTGCCAGCAGCTTAGCGTCTTTACCCAGGGACAATTCACCCCTCCACTTT. The rearrangement joins TRBV7-2 to TRBJ1-6, with D perhaps matching TRBD1 (5 bases). Germline loops: CDR1 SGHTA, CDR2 FQGNSA. This CDR3 region has 17 residues. Trimming took 0 bases from V and 7 from J, leaving 16 bases between them. The full variable domain, in which reference TRBV7-2 and TRBJ1-6 provide the parts outside the CDR3, is GAGVSQSPSNKVTEKGKDVELRCDPISGHTALYWYRQSLGQGLEFLIYFQGNSAPDKSGLPSDRFSAERTGGSVSTLTIQRTQQEDSAVYLCASSLASLPRDNSPLHFGNGTRLTVT.

The genes are TRBV2 and TRBJ2-5, with TRBD2 matching over 11 bases. With 6 bases clipped from V and 5 bases from J, the junction kept 8 bases outside the gene matches. The CDR3 has 15 residues. CDR1 and CDR2 (germline): SNHLY, FYNNEI. The CDR3: CASRVLAGGGETQYF. CDR3 nucleotide sequence: TGTGCCAGCAGAGTTCTAGCGGGGGGCGGGGAGACCCAGTACTTC.

This rearrangement joins TRBV28 to TRBJ1-3; no firm D call. V lost 5 bases and J 9 bases, leaving 8 bases between the germline ends. The CDR3 runs 11 residues. Germline values: CDR1 MDHEN, CDR2 SYDVKM. DNA of the CDR3: TGTGCCAGCAGTAGGGATGTCACCATATATTTT. Translated, it gives CASSRDVTIYF. Supplemented by reference TRBV28 and TRBJ1-3, the full variable domain reads DVKVTQSSRYLVKRTGEKVFLECVQDMDHENMFWYRQDPGLGLRLIYFSYDVKMKEKGDIPEGYSVSREKKERFSLILESASTNQTSMYLCASSRDVTIYFGEGSWLTVV.

J is TRBJ1-4 and V is TRBV18; perhaps TRBD1 as D (5 bases). V was trimmed by 2 bases and J by 6 bases, leaving 7 bases between them. CDR3 length equals 13 residues. Germline CDR1 and CDR2: KGHSH and LQKENI. The CDR3 sequence: CASSPGADEKLFF. The CDR3 coding sequence is TGTGCCAGCTCACCAGGGGCTGATGAAAAACTGTTTTTT. The full variable domain, rest sourced from reference TRBV18 and TRBJ1-4, is NAGVMQNPRHLVRRRGQEARLRCSPMKGHSHVYWYRQLPEEGLKFMVYLQKENIIDESGMPKERFSAEFPKEGPSILRIQQVVRGDSAAYFCASSPGADEKLFFGSGTQLSVL.

The rearrangement links TRBV7-9 to TRBJ2-7, with D unresolved. Per the germline V gene, CDR1 is SEHNR and CDR2 is FQNEAQ (reference sequence). V was pared by 5 bases and J by 4 bases, with 12 bases between. The CDR3 has 13 amino acids. The CDR3 bases are TGTGCCAGCAGCCTTTCCAACCGTTACGAGCAGTACTTC. Translation: CASSLSNRYEQYF. Combining the CDR3 with reference TRBV7-9 and TRBJ2-7 gives the whole variable domain DTGVSQNPRHKITKRGQNVTFRCDPISEHNRLYWYRQTLGQGPEFLTYFQNEAQLEKSRLLSDRFSAERPKGSFSTLEIQRTEQGDSAMYLCASSLSNRYEQYFGPGTRLTVT.

This clone was seen more than once but under ten times. The CDR3 spells CASSLLGVDYGYTF. DNA of the CDR3: TGTGCCAGCAGTCTACTCGGGGTCGACTATGGCTACACCTTC. This sequence joins TRBV28 and TRBJ1-2; D is unclear. Germline CDR1 is MDHEN and CDR2 is SYDVKM. The CDR3 totals 14 residues. V gave up 5 bases and J gave up 3 bases, with 13 bases separating them.

This clone was detected once. The V and J genes are TRBV18 and TRBJ2-2, with TRBD1 matching over 7 bases. The CDR3 runs to 16 residues. The germline gives CDR1 KGHSH, CDR2 LQKENI. The V segment lost 2 bases and the J segment 4 bases; nucleotides outside the gene matches: 7. CDR3 amino acids: CASSPDRGLITGELFF. CDR3 bases: TGTGCCAGCTCACCAGATAGGGGGCTAATCACCGGGGAGCTGTTTTTT.

The chain combines TRBV19 with TRBJ1-6; D is perhaps TRBD1 (6 bases). Per the germline V gene, CDR1 is LNHDA and CDR2 is SQIVND (reference sequence). Trimming left V 4 bases short and J 0 bases short, with 13 bases between. The CDR3 spans 17 residues. CDR3 DNA sequence: TGTGCCAGTAGTAGGAGGACAGAGAGCTCCTATAATTCACCCCTCCACTTT. Encoded protein: CASSRRTESSYNSPLHF.

The chain carries TRBV5-6 and TRBJ2-7; tentative D call: TRBD1 (5 bases). The CDR3 sequence is 14 residues long. Germline CDR1 SGHDT, CDR2 YYEEEE. V was trimmed by 2 bases and J by 3 bases, leaving 12 bases between them. The CDR3 protein is CASSFSDKDYEQYF. In DNA, the CDR3 is TGTGCCAGCAGCTTCTCGGACAAAGACTACGAGCAGTACTTC. Looking up the rest from reference TRBV5-6 and TRBJ2-7 gives the full variable domain: DAGVTQSPTHLIKTRGQQVTLRCSPKSGHDTVSWYQQALGQGPQFIFQYYEEEERQRGNFPDRFSGHQFPNYSSELNVNALLLGDSALYLCASSFSDKDYEQYFGPGTRLTVT.

Worth noting for this clone: At one of its ends the junction is not consistent with the germline gene, which may arise from a read error. The gene calls are TRBV10-3 and TRBJ1-5; D is ambiguous. Germline CDR1 ENHRY, CDR2 SYGVKD. This CDR3 has 15 amino acids. The CDR3 here is CAVRSGLESNQPQHF. CDR3 DNA: TGTGCCGTCAGGTCGGGGTTAGAAAGCAATCAGCCCCAGCATTTT.

The chain links TRBV6-1 to TRBJ1-5; the D is unclear. CDR3 length equals 15 residues. Trimming cost V 3 bases and J 6 bases, with 15 bases left between them. CDR1 and CDR2 from the germline V gene are MNHNS and SASEGT. The DNA of the CDR3 is TGTGCCAGCAGTGAGAGTGCGTGGGGAACTCAGCCCCAGCATTTT. This translates into CASSESAWGTQPQHF.

This clone showed up just a few times. This chain links TRBV7-8 with TRBJ1-5, with 7 bases lining up with TRBD1. The CDR3 has 15 residues. Germline loops: CDR1 SGHVS, CDR2 FQNEAQ. Trimming removed 4 bases from V and 2 bases from J; junction bases left unmatched: 5. The CDR3: CASSSNTGGNQPQHF. In DNA form, the CDR3 reads TGTGCCAGCAGCTCCAACACAGGGGGCAATCAGCCCCAGCATTTT.

This clone showed up just a few times. The rearrangement links TRBV6-6 to TRBJ1-2; D is perhaps TRBD1 (6 bases). Germline values: CDR1 MNHNY, CDR2 SVGAGI (reference sequence). The CDR3 is 15 amino acids. The ends were cut back, 5 bases at V and 3 bases at J, with 16 bases in the middle. The DNA for the CDR3 is TGTGCCAGCAGTCCCAACAGGGTTAAGGACTATGGCTACACCTTC. Protein product: CASSPNRVKDYGYTF.

This rearrangement joins TRBV7-8 to TRBJ1-5; D is unclear. The CDR3 consists of 16 residues. V was shortened by 1 base and J by 0 bases, with 10 bases between the two germline ends. CDR1 and CDR2 from the germline V gene are SGHVS and FQNEAQ. The CDR3 loop reads CASSLVAGDSNQPQHF. The CDR3 DNA is TGTGCCAGCAGCTTAGTCGCTGGGGATAGCAATCAGCCCCAGCATTTT.

The chain has TRBV18 and TRBJ1-2; 8 bases map to TRBD1. The CDR3 consists of 16 residues. The germline CDR1 and CDR2 sequences are KGHSH and LQKENI. Trimming removed 3 bases from V and 7 bases from J; junction bases left unmatched: 13. The CDR3 reads CASSPLEGQEFSGYTF. In DNA, the CDR3 is TGTGCCAGCTCACCTTTAGAGGGACAGGAGTTTAGTGGCTACACCTTC.

The chain links TRBV7-8 to TRBJ2-5; D is unclear. Germline values: CDR1 SGHVS, CDR2 FQNEAQ. The germline V and J ends were trimmed by 4 bases and 4 bases, with 13 bases remaining between them. This CDR3 comprises 14 residues. The CDR3 reads CASSSYMRPETQYF. The CDR3 coding sequence is TGTGCCAGCAGCTCCTATATGAGGCCAGAGACCCAGTACTTC.

V and J are TRBV11-2 and TRBJ1-3; D not certain. Trimming shortened V by 4 bases and J by 4 bases, and 8 bases separated the two germline ends. Germline values: CDR1 SGHAT, CDR2 FQNNGV. The length of the CDR3 is 13 residues. CDR3 protein: CASSSSPGNTIYF. Written as DNA, the CDR3 is TGTGCCAGCAGCTCTTCACCCGGAAACACCATATATTTT.